This paragraph covers one T cell receptor beta chain sequence. Its antigen is unknown. PCR primers comprised 60 Vbeta and 13 Jbeta primers. Sequenced by immunoSEQ multiplex PCR; TCRdb stores in-frame clones only, minus some. The sample has some 85,000 clones; 84% are singletons. This record belongs to a study of cytomegalovirus exposure and HLA in healthy donors. About the research overall: Among the approximately 410 genotyped donors, more than 70% were placed in the Caucasian-associated ancestry cluster. Study-wide results and limits: Presence/absence results assume similar sequencing depth per donor, which may not hold. Available immune exposure information covered CMV serostatus only.

V lost 0 bases and J lost 3, with 18 bases in between. The V gene's germline CDR1 is GTSNPN and CDR2 SVGIG (reference sequence). This CDR3 region has 16 residues. Sequencing used PBMCs. This chain links TRBV30 with TRBJ2-7; D is possibly TRBD1 (5 bases). This TCR was sampled from a man aged 18 to 30 in good health and CMV-seronegative. DNA for the CDR3: TGTGCCTGGAGTGTCCCCGACAGCTTACCCCTCTACGAGCAGTACTTC. Its translation is CAWSVPDSLPLYEQYF.